Presented here are 2 T cell receptor beta chains from one specimen sequenced in a study of T cell clonotyping in hematopoietic cell transplantation. Assay: immunoSEQ multiplex PCR; the TCRdb copy retains only in-frame clones and omits some. The sample contains approximately 16,000 clones, approximately 85% of which appear only once. Material for sequencing was peripheral blood mononuclear cells. Source of these receptors: a woman in her forties in good health. Some clones in this sample may be carry-over from other donors' samples.

The genes are TRBV23-1 and TRBJ1-5; D gene uncertain. TRBV23-1 belongs to the ORF category, with a function that is uncertain. Trimming stripped 6 bases from V and 0 bases from J, with 15 bases between. The CDR3 has 16 amino acids. CDR3 coding DNA: TGCGCCAGCAGAAAAGGGCCTGATTATAGCAATCAGCCCCAGCATTTT. It specifies CASRKGPDYSNQPQHF.

The rearrangement links TRBV30 to TRBJ1-2; D gene unclear. The germline V and J ends were trimmed by 2 bases and 4 bases, with 11 bases remaining between them. The CDR3 totals 13 residues. Germline V gene data show CDR1 as GTSNPN and CDR2 as SVGIG (reference sequence). In DNA form, the CDR3 reads TGTGCCTGGAGTTTTCAGTTGACCTATGGCTACACCTTC. Translation: CAWSFQLTYGYTF.